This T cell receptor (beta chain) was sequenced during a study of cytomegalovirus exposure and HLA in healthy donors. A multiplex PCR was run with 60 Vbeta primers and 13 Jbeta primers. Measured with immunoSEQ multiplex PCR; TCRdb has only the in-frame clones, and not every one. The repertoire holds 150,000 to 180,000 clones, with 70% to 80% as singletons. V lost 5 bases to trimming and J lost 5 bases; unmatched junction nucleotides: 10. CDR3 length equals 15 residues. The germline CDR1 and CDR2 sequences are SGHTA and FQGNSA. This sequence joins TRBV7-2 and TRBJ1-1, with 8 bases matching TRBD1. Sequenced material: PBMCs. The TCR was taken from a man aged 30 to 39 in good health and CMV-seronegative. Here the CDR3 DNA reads TGTGCCAGCAGCGCCCAAACAGGGGGATGGACTGAAGCTTTCTTT. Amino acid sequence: CASSAQTGGWTEAFF.